This is a list of T cell receptor beta chains from one sample in a study of T-cell memory formation after mild COVID-19. Each CDR3 protein gets one entry after TCRdb re-called the 5' RACE reads with MiXCR. Among roughly 380,000 distinct CDR3 sequences listed, 28% were seen once. Sequencing was carried out using PBMCs or a T cell subset sorted from them (not recorded which). The receptor set was obtained from an adult woman who had mild COVID-19 (a few samples of this study predate the infection). Cell type and time point are not known. Both conserved end residues are part of each CDR3.

J gene | V gene | CDR3 protein
TRBJ2-3 | TRBV5-1 | CASSLTSPRSDTQYF
TRBJ2-7 | TRBV4-2 | CASSQEREGYEQYF
TRBJ1-1 | TRBV5-1 | CASSFLGAGKNTEAFF
TRBJ2-7 | TRBV5-1 | CASSLETGGSYEQYF
TRBJ2-1 | TRBV6-5 | CASSLASGKDEQFF
TRBJ2-3 | TRBV15 | CATSRGTGPQDTQYF
TRBJ2-7 | TRBV7-6 | CASSSLTNPRPGISYEQYF
TRBJ2-2 | TRBV12-3/TRBV12-4 | CASSQMAATTGELFF
TRBJ1-1 | TRBV9 | CASSVVRVAMNTEAFF
TRBJ2-7 | TRBV5-1 | CASSAEGGEIYEQYF
TRBJ1-5 | TRBV12-3/TRBV12-4 | CASKDRSHQPQHF
TRBJ1-2 | TRBV6-1 | CASSEGPSWGYTF
TRBJ2-3 | TRBV9 | CASSPGTSGPDTQYF
TRBJ2-7 | TRBV11-3 | CASSGDRAFSYEQYF
TRBJ2-5 | TRBV2 | CASGDEGRQETQYF
TRBJ2-2 | TRBV11-2 | CASSLDVATGELFF
TRBJ1-1 | TRBV5-1 | CASRQQANTEAFF
TRBJ2-7 | TRBV4-1 | CASAPGQGDHYEQYF
TRBJ2-2 | TRBV12-3/TRBV12-4 | CASSFLWGGELFF
TRBJ1-1 | TRBV5-6 | CASRPRGRDTEAFF
TRBJ2-7 | TRBV2 | CASSEGGGTYEQYF